The T cell receptor beta chain described here comes from a study of blood T cell repertoires in COVID-19. Study information: T cells, B-cell-depleted T cells, or PBMCs provided the cDNA or gDNA that served as material.

TCRdb keeps only in-frame clones here, not all; method: immunoSEQ multiplex PCR. The table records more than 55,000 clones, over 75% of them present only once. What was sequenced was peripheral blood. The source is an older man with active or convalescent COVID-19.

CDR3 sequence: CASSLSGGKLFF. DNA of the CDR3: TGTGCCAGCAGTTTATCCGGCGGGAAACTGTTTTTT. J is TRBJ1-4 and V is TRBV12-3 or TRBV12-4; D uncertain. V lost 2 bases to trimming and J lost 11 bases, with 9 bases between them. CDR3 length equals 12 residues.